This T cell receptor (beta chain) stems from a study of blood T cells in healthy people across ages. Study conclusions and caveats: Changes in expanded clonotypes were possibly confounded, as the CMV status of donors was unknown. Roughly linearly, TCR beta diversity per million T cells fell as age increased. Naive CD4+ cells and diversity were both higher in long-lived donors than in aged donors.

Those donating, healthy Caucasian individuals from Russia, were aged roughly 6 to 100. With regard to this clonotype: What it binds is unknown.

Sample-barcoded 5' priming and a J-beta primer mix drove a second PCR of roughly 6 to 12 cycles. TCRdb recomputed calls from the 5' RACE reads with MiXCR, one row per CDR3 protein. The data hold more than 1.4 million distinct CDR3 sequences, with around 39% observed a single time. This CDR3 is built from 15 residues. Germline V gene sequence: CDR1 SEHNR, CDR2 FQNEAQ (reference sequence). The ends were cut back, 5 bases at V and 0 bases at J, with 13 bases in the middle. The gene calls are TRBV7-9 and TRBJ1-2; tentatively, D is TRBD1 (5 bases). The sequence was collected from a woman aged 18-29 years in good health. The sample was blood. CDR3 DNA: TGTGCCAGCAGCCGTAACAGGCCCCCTAACTATGGCTACACCTTC. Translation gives CASSRNRPPNYGYTF.